This passage covers 20 T cell receptor beta chains from one sample sequenced in a study of chemoradiotherapy in HPV16-positive cancers. Profiled with immunoSEQ multiplex PCR; TCRdb holds only in-frame clones, not every one. Of roughly 20,000 clones listed, about 80% were seen once; the top ten hold about 3.5%. The sequencing used blood, collected from a patient who underwent chemoradiotherapy. These receptors were obtained from a human donor with HPV-associated anogenital cancer.

This chain uses TRBV6-6 with TRBJ1-5; TRBD1 is a possible D gene (6 bases). V was shortened by 6 bases and J by 0 bases, with 15 bases between the two germline ends. This CDR3 region has 16 residues. Germline CDR1 is MNHNY and CDR2 is SVGAGI (reference sequence). CDR3 DNA sequence: TGTGCCAGCAGCGGGGGCGATGTATATAGCAATCAGCCCCAGCATTTT. The encoded protein is CASSGGDVYSNQPQHF.

This clone appeared a single time. This sequence joins TRBV27 and TRBJ2-2, with a tentative D call TRBD1 (6 bases). Germline V lookup: CDR1 MNHEY, CDR2 SMNVEV (reference sequence). V was shortened by 4 bases and J by 6 bases, with 12 bases between the two germline ends. The CDR3 is 14 amino acids. The CDR3 region has the DNA TGTGCCAGCAGTTCCTACAGGGATGCCGGGGAGCTGTTTTTT. Its protein is CASSSYRDAGELFF.

This clone was recorded once. J is TRBJ1-4 and V is TRBV19; D might be TRBD1 (5 bases). The CDR3 is 17 amino acids. V was cut by 2 bases and J by 3 bases, with 16 bases left in between. Germline-derived CDR1 and CDR2 are LNHDA and SQIVND (reference sequence). The chain's CDR3 is CASSITRPGLPNEKLFF. The CDR3 nucleotides read TGTGCCAGTAGTATAACTCGACCGGGACTGCCTAATGAAAAACTGTTTTTT.

The chain combines TRBV11-2 with TRBJ1-1, with a tentative D call TRBD1 (6 bases). CDR3 length: 15 residues. Trimming removed 3 bases at V and 5 bases at J, with 16 bases between. Germline V CDR1 and CDR2: SGHAT, FQNNGV. The DNA for the CDR3 is TGTGCCAGCAGCTTTCCACAGGGCGTTGGAACTGAAGCTTTCTTT. It translates to CASSFPQGVGTEAFF.

This chain uses TRBV4-2 with TRBJ2-2; no reliable D call. The ends were cut back, 1 base at V and 5 bases at J, with 11 bases in the middle. CDR1 LGHNA and CDR2 YNFKEQ come from the germline V gene. CDR3 length equals 15 residues. In DNA, the CDR3 is TGTGCCAGCAGCCAAGTGGTTGGAGAAACCGGGGAGCTGTTTTTT. This translates into CASSQVVGETGELFF.

This rearrangement joins TRBV5-6 to TRBJ2-7; the match to TRBD2 covers 9 bases. Germline CDR1 SGHDT, CDR2 YYEEEE. Trimming removed 0 bases from V and 0 bases from J; junction bases left unmatched: 4. The CDR3 runs 16 residues. The CDR3 is CASSLASGVTSYEQYF. CDR3 nucleotide sequence: TGTGCCAGCAGCTTGGCTAGCGGGGTTACCTCCTACGAGCAGTACTTC.

This chain links TRBV2 with TRBJ1-1; D uncertain. The V end was cut by 6 bases, the J end by 4 bases, with 12 bases between. The CDR3 has 13 residues. Germline V gives CDR1 SNHLY, CDR2 FYNNEI. The CDR3: CASRKTAVTEAFF. Here the CDR3 DNA reads TGTGCCAGCAGGAAGACGGCCGTCACTGAAGCTTTCTTT. The whole variable domain, remainder taken from reference TRBV2 and TRBJ1-1, is EPEVTQTPSHQVTQMGQEVILRCVPISNHLYFYWYRQILGQKVEFLVSFYNNEISEKSEIFDDQFSVERPDGSNFTLKIRSTKLEDSAMYFCASRKTAVTEAFFGQGTRLTVV.

The rearrangement uses TRBV4-3 and TRBJ2-1; 7 bases are shared with TRBD2. The J segment lost 0 bases and the V segment lost 0 bases, leaving 5 bases of the junction unmatched. The V gene's germline CDR1 is LGHNA and CDR2 YSLEER. The CDR3 is 17 residues long. For the CDR3, the DNA is TGCGCCAGCAGCCAAGATCCCTGGGGGGGCTCCTACAATGAGCAGTTCTTC. It encodes CASSQDPWGGSYNEQFF.

The V gene is TRBV27, the J gene TRBJ2-1; TRBD2 might be the D (5 bases). Germline V gene sequence: CDR1 MNHEY, CDR2 SMNVEV (reference sequence). This CDR3 comprises 11 residues. V lost 7 bases, J lost 7 bases, and 8 bases lay in between. The CDR3 here is CASISGNEQFF. The CDR3 DNA reads as TGTGCCAGCATCTCGGGGAATGAGCAGTTCTTC.

The V call is TRBV5-1, the J call TRBJ1-6, with D unresolved. Trimming pared 4 bases from V and 4 bases from J, leaving 6 bases between. The CDR3 has 13 amino acids. The germline CDR1 and CDR2 sequences are SGHRS and YFSETQ. The chain's CDR3 is CASSPDYNSPLHF. The CDR3 nucleotides are TGCGCCAGCAGCCCGGATTATAATTCACCCCTCCACTTT.

The V call is TRBV11-2, the J call TRBJ1-2; D gene uncertain. The CDR3 is 14 amino acids. The V end was cut by 5 bases, the J end by 7 bases, with 17 bases between. CDR1 and CDR2 (germline): SGHAT, FQNNGV. The CDR3 sequence: CASSHQGGYGGYTF. For the CDR3, the DNA is TGTGCCAGCAGCCACCAAGGCGGGTACGGTGGCTACACCTTC.

This chain uses TRBV11-2 with TRBJ2-7; no firm D call. V was cut by 5 bases and J by 6 bases, with 14 bases left in between. The CDR3 extends over 13 amino acids. Germline V gene sequence: CDR1 SGHAT, CDR2 FQNNGV. CDR3 loop: CASSGDQHREQYF. The CDR3 bases are TGTGCCAGCAGCGGGGATCAGCATCGCGAGCAGTACTTC.

The V gene is TRBV19, the J gene TRBJ2-7, with D perhaps TRBD1 or TRBD2 (5 bases each). Trimming took off 1 base at V and 6 bases at J, with 16 bases between the two ends. CDR1 is LNHDA and CDR2 is SQIVND in the germline V gene (reference sequence). CDR3 length: 15 residues. This CDR3 is CASSIAGTERSEQYF. The CDR3 DNA sequence: TGTGCCAGTAGTATAGCTGGGACGGAAAGGAGCGAGCAGTACTTC.

The count of this clone is one. The V gene is TRBV27, the J gene TRBJ1-5, with D possibly being TRBD1 (5 bases). The germline CDR1 and CDR2 sequences are MNHEY and SMNVEV (reference sequence). The V and J ends lost 4 bases and 3 bases respectively, with 25 bases between them. The length of the CDR3 is 19 residues. The CDR3 coding sequence is TGTGCCAGCAGTTCCTTCGACGCAGGGTGGGACTTTTCCAATCAGCCCCAGCATTTT. As protein: CASSSFDAGWDFSNQPQHF.

The chain is built from TRBV4-1 and TRBJ1-4; D perhaps matches TRBD1 (6 bases). The germline V gene encodes CDR1 MGHRA and CDR2 YSYEKL. CDR3 size: 16 residues. V gave up 0 bases and J gave up 8 bases, with 16 bases separating them. The CDR3 coding sequence is TGCGCCAGCAGCCAAGAAGCCCAACAGGGTTGGGAAAAACTGTTTTTT. As protein: CASSQEAQQGWEKLFF.

This chain joins TRBV28 and TRBJ1-2; tentatively, D is TRBD1 (5 bases). Germline lookup yields CDR1 MDHEN and CDR2 SYDVKM. This CDR3 contains 13 residues. The germline V and J ends were trimmed by 4 bases and 8 bases, with 14 bases remaining between them. This CDR3 is CASSSQGTVGYTF. CDR3 in DNA: TGTGCCAGCAGTTCCCAGGGTACGGTAGGCTACACCTTC.

This clone was seen a few times. This chain joins TRBV11-2 and TRBJ1-6; D gene ambiguous. The CDR3 spans 14 residues. From germline, CDR1 is SGHAT and CDR2 FQNNGV. V lost 3 bases, J lost 9 bases, and 12 bases lay in between. The DNA of the CDR3 is TGTGCCAGCAGCTTGGCAGACCCGTCTTCACCCCTCCACTTT. Translation: CASSLADPSSPLHF.

Only a few counts were recorded for this clone. This specimen includes other DNA sequences encoding the same CDR3. V is TRBV2 and J is TRBJ1-2; TRBD1 matches 7 bases. The CDR3 is 13 amino acids. Losses at the gene ends were 4 bases for V and 3 bases for J; bases not matched to a gene: 2. The V gene's germline CDR1 is SNHLY and CDR2 FYNNEI. The CDR3 reads CASSVTGDYGYTF. The CDR3 nucleotides are TGTGCCAGCAGTGTTACAGGGGACTATGGCTACACCTTC.

CDR3 DNA sequence: TGCAGTTATGGGATCAACTATGGCTACACCTTC. The encoded protein is CSYGINYGYTF. J is TRBJ1-2 and V is TRBV20-1, with no clear D. The CDR3 is 11 residues long. The germline V gene encodes CDR1 DFQATT and CDR2 SNEGSKA (reference sequence). Trimming shortened V by 8 bases and J by 2 bases, and 9 bases separated the two germline ends.

This chain joins TRBV4-2 and TRBJ2-7; weak D call: TRBD1 (6 bases). With 1 base removed from V and 4 bases from J, the gap between germline ends came to 14 bases. CDR3 size: 15 residues. Germline V lookup: CDR1 LGHNA, CDR2 YNFKEQ. CDR3 protein: CASSQVVAGVYEQYF. CDR3 in DNA: TGTGCCAGCAGCCAAGTCGTCGCAGGGGTGTACGAGCAGTACTTC.